This TCR beta chain was profiled in a study of blood T cell repertoires in COVID-19. As for the study in general: The United States, Italy and Spain were the sources of the acute and convalescent COVID-19 samples. PBMCs, B-cell-depleted T cells, or T cells provided the cDNA or gDNA that made up the material.

Germline values: CDR1 SGHTS, CDR2 YDEGEE. With 3 bases clipped from V and 7 bases from J, the junction kept 10 bases outside the gene matches. The CDR3 is 16 residues long. This clone showed up just once. Original analysis: Estimation of nucleated cell counts relied on the amplification of reference gene primers. The table came from immunoSEQ multiplex PCR; TCRdb's copy has only in-frame clones and leaves some out. The D gene and trimming were derived from the DNA, and the V and J assignments and clone size from that table. The table includes about 29,000 clones, around 90% detected once. The sample consisted of peripheral blood. The TCR was taken from a human donor in a cohort sampled during active COVID-19. The rearrangement links TRBV5-8 to TRBJ2-1; 10 nucleotides line up with TRBD2. The DNA for the CDR3 is TGTGCCAGCAGCTCCCAACTAGCGGGGATTGGAAATGAGCAGTTCTTC. The encoded protein is CASSSQLAGIGNEQFF.